This record covers a single TCR beta chain. Its specificity is unknown. The data belong to a study of vaccination and CD4 T cells after COVID-19. V was clipped by 3 bases and J by 4 bases; unmatched bases: 7. The CDR3 has 15 residues. Germline CDR1 and CDR2: SGHVS and FQNEAQ. Described treatment: roughly ten-day PBMC culture with coronavirus spike peptide pools or control peptides (ViraFEST assay). Sequenced with the Oncomine TCR Beta short-read assay was DNA taken from cultured CD4+ T cells. In TCRdb, the PCR reads were re-called with MiXCR into one record per CDR3 protein. The data show 14,000 or so distinct CDR3 sequences, with 70% to 75% seen just once and around a sixth held by the top ten.

Sequencing input: CD4+ T cells from blood, cultured in vitro. The sequence was collected from a human donor who had recovered from COVID-19. The chain combines TRBV7-8 with TRBJ2-7; 9 nucleotides line up with TRBD1. CDR3 residues: CASSFPTGGYYEQYF. CDR3 DNA sequence: TGTGCCAGCAGCTTTCCGACAGGGGGGTATTACGAGCAGTACTTC.